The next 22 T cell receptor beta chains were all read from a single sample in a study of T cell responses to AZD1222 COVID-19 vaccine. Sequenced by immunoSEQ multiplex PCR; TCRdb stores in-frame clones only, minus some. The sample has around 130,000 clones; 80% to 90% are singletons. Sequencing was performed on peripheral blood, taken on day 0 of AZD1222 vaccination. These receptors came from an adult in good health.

CDR3 residues: CASSLVGLAGRSEQYF. CDR3 sequence (DNA): TGTGCCAGCAGCTTAGTGGGACTAGCGGGCCGGTCCGAGCAGTACTTC. The V gene is TRBV7-2, the J gene TRBJ2-7; the match to TRBD2 covers 12 bases. Germline loops: CDR1 SGHTA, CDR2 FQGNSA. The CDR3 totals 16 residues. V dropped 1 base and J dropped 6; count of bases not matched to a gene: 7.

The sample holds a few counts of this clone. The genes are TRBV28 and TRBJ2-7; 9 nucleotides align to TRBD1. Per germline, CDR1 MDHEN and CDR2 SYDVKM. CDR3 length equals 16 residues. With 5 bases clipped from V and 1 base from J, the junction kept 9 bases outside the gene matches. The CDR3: CASSPPNRGPSYEQYF. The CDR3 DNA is TGTGCCAGCAGTCCACCCAACAGGGGGCCATCCTACGAGCAGTACTTC.

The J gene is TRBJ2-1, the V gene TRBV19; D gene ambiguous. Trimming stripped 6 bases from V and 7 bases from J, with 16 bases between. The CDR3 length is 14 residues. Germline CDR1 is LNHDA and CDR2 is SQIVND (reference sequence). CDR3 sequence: CASRGLRGANEQFF. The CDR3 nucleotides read TGTGCCAGTAGGGGGTTGCGTGGTGCGAATGAGCAGTTCTTC.

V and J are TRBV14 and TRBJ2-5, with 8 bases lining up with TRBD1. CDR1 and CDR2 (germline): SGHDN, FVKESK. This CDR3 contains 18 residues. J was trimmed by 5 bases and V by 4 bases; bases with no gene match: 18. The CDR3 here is CASSPIHPNRDRRETQYF. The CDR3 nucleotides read TGTGCCAGCAGCCCAATACACCCCAACCGGGACAGGAGGGAGACCCAGTACTTC. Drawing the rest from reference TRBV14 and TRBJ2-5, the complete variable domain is EAGVTQFPSHSVIEKGQTVTLRCDPISGHDNLYWYRRVMGKEIKFLLHFVKESKQDESGMPNNRFLAERTGGTYSTLKVQPAELEDSGVYFCASSPIHPNRDRRETQYFGPGTRLLVL.

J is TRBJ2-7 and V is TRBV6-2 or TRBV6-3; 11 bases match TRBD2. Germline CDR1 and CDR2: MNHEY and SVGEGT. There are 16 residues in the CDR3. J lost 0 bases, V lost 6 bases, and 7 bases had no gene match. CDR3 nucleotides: TGTGCCAGCAGCTATAGCGGGAGGGGACTCTCCTACGAGCAGTACTTC. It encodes CASSYSGRGLSYEQYF.

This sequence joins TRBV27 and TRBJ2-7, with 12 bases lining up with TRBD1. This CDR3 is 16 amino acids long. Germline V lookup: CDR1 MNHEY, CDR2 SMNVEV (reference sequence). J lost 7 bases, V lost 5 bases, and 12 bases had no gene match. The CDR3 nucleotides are TGTGCCAGCAGTCATCCGCCGGGACAGGGGGCGGGGGAGCAGTACTTC. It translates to CASSHPPGQGAGEQYF.

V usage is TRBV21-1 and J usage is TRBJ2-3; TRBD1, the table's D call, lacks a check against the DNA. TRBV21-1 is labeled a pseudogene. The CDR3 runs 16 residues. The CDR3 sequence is CASSKGGQGRTDTQYF. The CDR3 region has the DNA TGTGCCAGCAGCAAAGGGGGACAGGGCCGCACAGATACGCAGTATTTT.

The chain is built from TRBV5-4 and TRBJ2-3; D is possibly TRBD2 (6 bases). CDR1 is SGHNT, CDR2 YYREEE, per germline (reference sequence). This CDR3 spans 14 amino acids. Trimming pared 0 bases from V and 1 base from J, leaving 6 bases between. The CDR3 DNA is TGTGCCAGCAGCTTGGCGGGGGGCACAGATACGCAGTATTTT. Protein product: CASSLAGGTDTQYF.

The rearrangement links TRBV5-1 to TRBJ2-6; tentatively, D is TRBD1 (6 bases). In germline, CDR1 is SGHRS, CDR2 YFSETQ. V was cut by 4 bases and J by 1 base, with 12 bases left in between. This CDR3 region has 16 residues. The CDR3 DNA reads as TGCGCCAGCAGCCTCCGTACAGGGTCTGGGGCCAACGTCCTGACTTTC. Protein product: CASSLRTGSGANVLTF.

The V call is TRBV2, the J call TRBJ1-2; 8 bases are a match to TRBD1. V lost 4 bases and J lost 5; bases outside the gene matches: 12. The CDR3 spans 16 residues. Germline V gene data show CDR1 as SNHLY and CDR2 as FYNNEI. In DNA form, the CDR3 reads TGTGCCAGCAGTGCTGGGACAGGAGGGCAATTATATGGCTACACCTTC. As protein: CASSAGTGGQLYGYTF.

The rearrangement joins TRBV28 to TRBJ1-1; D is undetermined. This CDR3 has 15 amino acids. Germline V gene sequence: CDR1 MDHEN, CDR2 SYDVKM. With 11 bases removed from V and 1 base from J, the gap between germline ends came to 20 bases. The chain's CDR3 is CASGGLGLANTEAFF. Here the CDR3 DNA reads TGTGCCTCCGGAGGTTTGGGGTTGGCGAACACTGAAGCTTTCTTT. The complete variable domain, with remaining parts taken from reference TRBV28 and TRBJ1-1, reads DVKVTQSSRYLVKRTGEKVFLECVQDMDHENMFWYRQDPGLGLRLIYFSYDVKMKEKGDIPEGYSVSREKKERFSLILESASTNQTSMYLCASGGLGLANTEAFFGQGTRLTVV.

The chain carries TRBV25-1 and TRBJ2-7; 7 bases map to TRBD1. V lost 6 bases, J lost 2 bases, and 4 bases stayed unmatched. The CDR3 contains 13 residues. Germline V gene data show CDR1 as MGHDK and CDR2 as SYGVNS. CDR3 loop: CASRQTGTYEQYF. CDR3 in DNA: TGTGCCAGCAGACAGACAGGGACCTACGAGCAGTACTTC.

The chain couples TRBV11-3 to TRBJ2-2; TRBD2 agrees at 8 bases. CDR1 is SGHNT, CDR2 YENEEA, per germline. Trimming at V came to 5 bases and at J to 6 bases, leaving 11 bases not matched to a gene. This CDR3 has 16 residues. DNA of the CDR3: TGTGCCAGCAGCCTTTATAGCGGGATAAGGGCCGGGGAGCTGTTTTTT. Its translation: CASSLYSGIRAGELFF.

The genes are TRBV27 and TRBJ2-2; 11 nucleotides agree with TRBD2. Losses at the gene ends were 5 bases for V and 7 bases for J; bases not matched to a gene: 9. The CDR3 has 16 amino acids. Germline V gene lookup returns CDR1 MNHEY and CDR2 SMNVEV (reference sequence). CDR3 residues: CASSLVAGGPDGELFF. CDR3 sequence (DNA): TGTGCCAGCAGTCTTGTAGCGGGAGGGCCGGACGGGGAGCTGTTTTTT.

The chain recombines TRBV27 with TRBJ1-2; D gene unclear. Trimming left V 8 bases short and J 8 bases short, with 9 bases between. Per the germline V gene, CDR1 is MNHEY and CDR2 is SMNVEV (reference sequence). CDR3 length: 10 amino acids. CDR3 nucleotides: TGTGCCAGCCTGGAGCAGGGCTACACCTTC. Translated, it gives CASLEQGYTF.

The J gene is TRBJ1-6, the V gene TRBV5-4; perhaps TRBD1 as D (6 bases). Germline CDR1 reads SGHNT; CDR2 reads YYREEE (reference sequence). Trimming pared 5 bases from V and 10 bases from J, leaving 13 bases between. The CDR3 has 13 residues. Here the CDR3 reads CASSWDTGSPLHF. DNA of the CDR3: TGTGCCAGCAGTTGGGACACGGGGTCACCCCTCCACTTT. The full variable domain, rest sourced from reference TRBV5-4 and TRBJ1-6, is ETGVTQSPTHLIKTRGQQVTLRCSSQSGHNTVSWYQQALGQGPQFIFQYYREEENGRGNFPPRFSGLQFPNYSSELNVNALELDDSALYLCASSWDTGSPLHFGNGTRLTVT.

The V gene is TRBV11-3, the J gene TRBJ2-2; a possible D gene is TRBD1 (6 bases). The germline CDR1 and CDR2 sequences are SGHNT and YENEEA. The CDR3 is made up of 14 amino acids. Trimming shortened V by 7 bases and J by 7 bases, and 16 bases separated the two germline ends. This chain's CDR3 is CASTRRSGDGELFF. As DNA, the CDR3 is TGTGCCAGCACCCGAAGGTCAGGGGACGGGGAGCTGTTTTTT.

The CDR3 DNA sequence: TGCGCCAGCAGCTTGGTGGCAGACACTGAAGCTTTCTTT. Protein product: CASSLVADTEAFF. This chain links TRBV5-1 with TRBJ1-1; D remains unclear. The CDR3 contains 13 residues. The V end was cut by 0 bases, the J end by 3 bases, with 6 bases between. Germline CDR1 reads SGHRS; CDR2 reads YFSETQ.

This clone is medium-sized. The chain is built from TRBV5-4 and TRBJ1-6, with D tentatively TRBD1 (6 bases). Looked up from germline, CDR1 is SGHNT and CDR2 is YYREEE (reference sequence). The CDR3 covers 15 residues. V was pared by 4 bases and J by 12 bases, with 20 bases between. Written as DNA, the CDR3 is TGTGCCAGCAGCCCTTCTGGACAGAGAAAAGGACCCCTCCACTTT. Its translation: CASSPSGQRKGPLHF. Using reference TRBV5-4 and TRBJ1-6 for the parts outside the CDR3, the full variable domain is ETGVTQSPTHLIKTRGQQVTLRCSSQSGHNTVSWYQQALGQGPQFIFQYYREEENGRGNFPPRFSGLQFPNYSSELNVNALELDDSALYLCASSPSGQRKGPLHFGNGTRLTVT.

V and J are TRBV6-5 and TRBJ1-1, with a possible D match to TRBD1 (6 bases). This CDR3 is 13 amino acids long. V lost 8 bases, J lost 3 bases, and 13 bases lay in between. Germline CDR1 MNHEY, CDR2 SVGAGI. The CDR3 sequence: CASHLQGDTEAFF. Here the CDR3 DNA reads TGTGCCAGCCACCTACAGGGCGACACTGAAGCTTTCTTT.

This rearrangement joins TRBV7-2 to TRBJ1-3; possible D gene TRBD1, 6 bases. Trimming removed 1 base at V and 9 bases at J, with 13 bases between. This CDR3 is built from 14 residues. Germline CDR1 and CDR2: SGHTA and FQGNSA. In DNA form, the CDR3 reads TGTGCCAGCAGCTTAGGTACAGGGAGGTCCACCATATATTTT. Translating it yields CASSLGTGRSTIYF.

The CDR3, as DNA: TGTGCCCTCAGGGGGTCCAACACCGGGGAGCTGTTTTTT. Translated, it gives CALRGSNTGELFF. The J gene is TRBJ2-2, the V gene TRBV12-3 or TRBV12-4; 7 nucleotides match TRBD1. The CDR3 covers 13 residues. The V segment lost 11 bases and the J segment 2 bases; nucleotides outside the gene matches: 5.